One TCR beta chain is described in this entry. Its antigen remains unidentified. It has no much larger one-base neighbor in the sample; base qualities were not kept. Genomic DNA was extracted from sorted cells with the Quick-DNA Microprep Kit. Amplification of TCRbeta DNA was done with the immunoSEQ hsTCRbeta kit, following the protocol from the manufacturer. An Illumina MiSeq instrument was used to sequence the TCRbeta libraries. Concerning the study's data processing: Once out-of-frame sequences had been removed, 2,204,828 distinct TCRbeta sequences were left, which works out to an average of approximately 70,000 per individual. Each individual was scored by the count of 150 or so previously reported CMV-associated TCRbeta sequences and the total productive distinct TCRbeta count. A beta-binomial model was reimplemented in Python, and random forests from scikit-learn, run with default parameters, were trained on data from the US cohort. On the Belgian cohort, classifier performance was reported as the median AUC, along with percentile confidence intervals, across 10,000 bootstrap iterations. What TCRdb holds here is the immuneACCESS table cut down to in-frame rearrangements. Part of the clones is not present; checked against another copy, under half of the missing clones reflect an unresolved V gene, and the others are unexplained. V and J calls and clone size are given by that table; D and trimming were obtained from the DNA. The sample table records about 41,000 clones; 70% to 80% of these occur just once. The ten top clones hold 5% to 7% of the sample.

The sample originates from a study of memory CD4+ T cells and cytomegalovirus serostatus (dated by TCRdb to the late 2010s). With respect to the entire study: The cohort included approximately 35 healthy adults from Belgium, of whom 9 were CMV seropositive and roughly 24 were CMV seronegative. The study sequenced CD4+ memory TCRbeta repertoires of a Belgian cohort with known cytomegalovirus serostatus to replicate a published TCR-based CMV serostatus classifier.

Study-wide findings and limitations: For predicting CMV serostatus, the median bootstrapped AUC was about 0.95 using the original framework and 0.91 using a US-trained random forest. Results were interpreted as suggesting that the CMV-associated TCR signature is largely present in the CD4+ memory repertoire. Only CD4+CD45RO+ memory cells were sequenced, in contrast to the original study, which included naive and memory CD4+ and CD8+ populations. Of about 180 previously reported CMV-associated TCRbeta sequences, approximately 64 appeared in the CD4+ memory repertoires, each in one to five individuals. On the Belgian cohort, the classifier built on the original framework reached a median bootstrapped AUC of nearly 0.96, with a 95% CI of 0.76-1.00.

A FACSAria II was used to sort memory CD4+ T cells, defined as single viable CD3+CD4+CD8-CD45RO+ cells. CMV serostatus was determined with a Roche Elecsys assay detecting serum IgG against CMV pp150, pp28, p38 and p52. After the samples were thawed, total CD4+ T cells were enriched through positive selection using CD4 magnetic microbeads. The samples came from a different study that was designed specifically to examine the CD4+ T cell memory repertoire. Following standard operating procedures, peripheral blood mononuclear cells were isolated and cryopreserved, while serum was kept at -80 degrees C. The staining relied on CD3-PerCP (BW264/56), CD4-APC (RPA-T4), CD45RO-PE (UCHT1) and CD8-Pacific Orange (3B5) antibodies, and Sytox blue was used to exclude non-viable cells. The CDR3, from cysteine to phenylalanine, totals 15 residues. The read is trimmed to its CDR3 DNA, 45 bases read in frame from base 1. V lost 4 bases and J lost 5 bases, and the count of bases not matched to a germline gene is 8. The germline V gene supplies CDR1 SGHRS and CDR2 YFSETQ.

Sequencing used memory CD4+ T cells from blood. The receptor was isolated from an adult in good health and CMV-seronegative. The chain couples TRBV5-1 to TRBJ2-7; 11 nucleotides in the junction match TRBD2. The CDR3 has the sequence CASSTVLAGGDEQYF. The DNA reads TGCGCCAGCAGCACCGTTCTAGCGGGAGGCGACGAGCAGTACTTC.